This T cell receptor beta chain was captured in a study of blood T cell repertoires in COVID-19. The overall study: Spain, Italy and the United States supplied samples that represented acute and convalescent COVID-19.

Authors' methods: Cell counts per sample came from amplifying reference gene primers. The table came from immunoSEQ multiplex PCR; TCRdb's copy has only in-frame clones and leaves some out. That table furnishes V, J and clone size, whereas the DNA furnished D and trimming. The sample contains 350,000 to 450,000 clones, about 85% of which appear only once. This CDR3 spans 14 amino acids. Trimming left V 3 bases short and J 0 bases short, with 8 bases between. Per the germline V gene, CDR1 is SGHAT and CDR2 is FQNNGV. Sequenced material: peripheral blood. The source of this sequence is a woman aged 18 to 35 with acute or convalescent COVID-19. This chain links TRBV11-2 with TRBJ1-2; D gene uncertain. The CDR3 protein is CASSFASANYGYTF. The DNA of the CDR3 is TGTGCCAGCAGCTTTGCGTCCGCTAACTATGGCTACACCTTC.